The 14 T cell receptor beta chains in this list originate from one sample, sequenced in a study of regulatory T cells in long-lasting Graves disease. TCR beta libraries were built with iRepertoire HTBI primers and Arm-PCR of CDR3 regions. TCRdb re-called the multiplex PCR reads with MiXCR, one entry per CDR3 protein. Of 350,000 to 500,000 distinct CDR3 sequences in the sample, roughly 15% are singletons; the top ten hold around 10%. Described time point: newly diagnosed GD, antithyroid drugs for less than 3 months. With RNA extracted from PBMCs as input, the TCR library was made. These data also formed part of another study, on T cells in Graves' hyperthyroidism and ophthalmopathy.

The specimen comprised peripheral blood mononuclear cells (PBMCs), sampled at new diagnosis, from a patient treated with antithyroid drugs. All receptors come from a young woman with Graves disease.

There are many counts of this clonotype. The DNA of the CDR3 is TGTGCCAGCAGCCTGCCTAGGACCTACAATGAGCAGTTCTTC. Encoded protein: CASSLPRTYNEQFF. The chain carries TRBV13 and TRBJ2-1; D is unclear. The CDR3 has 14 residues. CDR1 and CDR2 from the germline V gene are PRHDT and FYEKMQ (reference sequence). V was trimmed by 5 bases and J by 2 bases, leaving 10 bases between them. The variable domain in full, with the rest retrieved from reference TRBV13 and TRBJ2-1, is AAGVIQSPRHLIKEKRETATLKCYPIPRHDTVYWYQQGPGQDPQFLISFYEKMQSDKGSIPDRFSAQQFSDYHSELNMSSLELGDSALYFCASSLPRTYNEQFFGPGTRLTVL.

This clonotype was seen repeatedly, ten times or more. The chain combines TRBV5-1 with TRBJ1-1, with D possibly TRBD1 on 6 matching bases. V was shortened by 4 bases and J by 0 bases, with 13 bases between the two germline ends. The CDR3 spans 15 residues. The germline CDR1 and CDR2 sequences are SGHRS and YFSETQ. The CDR3, as DNA: TGCGCCAGCAGCAGGGGGGACCCTATGAACACTGAAGCTTTCTTT. Its translation is CASSRGDPMNTEAFF.

This clonotype was seen ten or more times. This rearrangement joins TRBV12-3 or TRBV12-4 to TRBJ2-1; 11 bases agree with TRBD1. The CDR3 runs 15 residues. The ends lost 7 bases at V and 3 bases at J; junction bases unmatched: 5. The CDR3 DNA is TGTGCCAGCACACCGGGACAGGGGGACTACAATGAGCAGTTCTTC. Residues: CASTPGQGDYNEQFF.

There are many counts of this clonotype. A much larger clone differs by one base, so this may be a read error. V is TRBV2 and J is TRBJ2-5; no reliable D call. Deletions cut 6 bases from V and 1 base from J, with 3 bases between. The CDR3 spans 11 residues. Germline assignment: CDR1 SNHLY and CDR2 FYNNEI. CDR3 sequence: CASRIQETQYF. DNA for the CDR3: TGTGCCAGCAGAATCCAAGAGACCCAGTACTTC.

As regards this clonotype: A read error may be the cause here, since a much bigger clone is one base away. This chain connects TRBV28 to TRBJ1-2; D uncertain. The CDR3 loop spans 15 amino acids. The V gene's germline CDR1 is MDHEN and CDR2 SYDVKM. The V end was cut by 6 bases, the J end by 8 bases, with 22 bases between. This CDR3 reads CASRPTFLRLYGYTF. DNA for the CDR3: TGTGCCAGCAGGCCGACCTTCCTGCGGTTGTACGGCTACACCTTC.

A few counts support this clonotype. This chain joins TRBV6-2 or TRBV6-3 and TRBJ2-2, with no clear D. The CDR3 is 14 residues long. The germline V gene encodes CDR1 MNHEY and CDR2 SVGEGT. V dropped 0 bases and J dropped 4 bases, with 6 bases sitting between them. The CDR3 loop is CASSYSGITGELFF. The CDR3 nucleotides are TGTGCCAGCAGTTACTCGGGTATCACCGGGGAGCTGTTTTTT.

At least ten counts were recorded for this clonotype. This chain uses TRBV5-1 with TRBJ2-7; 8 bases fit TRBD1. The J segment lost 4 bases and the V segment lost 4 bases, leaving 7 bases of the junction unmatched. The V gene's germline CDR1 is SGHRS and CDR2 YFSETQ. The CDR3 contains 14 residues. The CDR3 DNA reads as TGCGCCAGCAGCGTCGGACAGGGTGGGTACGAGCAGTACTTC. The encoded protein is CASSVGQGGYEQYF.

This clonotype was picked up many times. Relative to the germline gene, one junction end is altered; a read error may explain this. The chain is built from TRBV5-1 and TRBJ2-7; 10 nucleotides agree with TRBD1. CDR3 length: 14 amino acids. Germline values: CDR1 SGHRS, CDR2 YFSETQ. CDR3 residues: CASSPGQGAYEQYF. CDR3 coding DNA: TGTGCCAGCAGCCCAGGACAGGGGGCCTACGAGCAGTACTTC.

This clonotype came up many times. This sequence joins TRBV5-1 and TRBJ2-3; D remains unclear. The CDR3 has 16 residues. Germline V CDR1 and CDR2: SGHRS, YFSETQ. V lost 0 bases to trimming and J lost 2 bases, with 13 bases between them. The DNA of the CDR3 is TGCGCCAGCAGCTTGGCCAACCCGGGTTACACAGATACGCAGTATTTT. It translates to CASSLANPGYTDTQYF.

This chain uses TRBV6-5 with TRBJ1-5; D is unresolved. Germline CDR1 reads MNHEY; CDR2 reads SVGAGI. This CDR3 region has 13 residues. With 2 bases removed from V and 7 bases from J, the gap between germline ends came to 9 bases. Here the CDR3 reads CASSYRVGQPQHF. The CDR3 DNA sequence: TGTGCCAGCAGTTACAGGGTGGGCCAGCCCCAGCATTTT.

Regarding this clonotype: Given a much more abundant clone one base away, this may be a read error. The chain recombines TRBV2 with TRBJ1-2, with 7 positions matching TRBD1. CDR1 and CDR2 (germline): SNHLY, FYNNEI. The length of the CDR3 is 14 residues. CDR3 coding DNA: TGTGTCAGCAGTGCGGACAGGAGTAACTATGGCTACACCTTC. This codes for CVSSADRSNYGYTF.

This clonotype was picked up a small number of times. The V gene is TRBV20-1, the J gene TRBJ2-1, with D unclear. The CDR3 runs 14 residues. Germline loops: CDR1 DFQATT, CDR2 SNEGSKA (reference sequence). The V and J ends lost 7 bases and 6 bases respectively, with 19 bases between them. The CDR3 DNA reads TGCAGTGTAGATAGCCCATCCTGGGGCAATGAGCAGTTCTTC. Protein: CSVDSPSWGNEQFF.

The chain uses TRBV2 and TRBJ1-5; a possible D gene is TRBD1 (6 bases). The germline V gene has CDR1 SNHLY and CDR2 FYNNEI. V was cut by 5 bases and J by 6 bases, with 17 bases left in between. The length of the CDR3 is 15 residues. The CDR3 loop is CASSKGGGRGQPQHF. The DNA for the CDR3 is TGTGCCAGCAGTAAGGGGGGGGGGAGGGGTCAGCCCCAGCATTTT.

Remarks on this clonotype: A much larger clone sits a single nucleotide away, making a read error possible. V usage is TRBV3-1 and J usage is TRBJ1-1; possibly TRBD1 for D (5 bases). The CDR3 is made up of 13 amino acids. Germline loops: CDR1 LGHDT, CDR2 YNNKEL (reference sequence). Trimming took 11 bases from V and 3 from J, leaving 16 bases between them. The CDR3 protein is CAGAFVGDTEAFF. CDR3 nucleotide sequence: TGTGCCGGTGCCTTCGTAGGGGACACTGAAGCTTTCTTT.